Below are 24 T cell receptor beta chains sequenced from a single sample in a study of CD8+ T cells in alopecia areata. cDNA prepared by RNA extraction and subsequent reverse transcription served as the template for sequencing. Data came from immunoSEQ multiplex PCR; TCRdb stores just in-frame clones and leaves some out. The table has about 150,000 clones, approximately 53% seen once. The sequenced sample was CD8+ T cells sorted from blood, obtained at week 0. The origin of the receptors is a human donor with alopecia areata.

A remark on this clone: The CDR3 carries no conserved terminal phenylalanine or tryptophan, so it likely arises from a read error. The chain is built from TRBV7-3 and TRBJ2-7; the match to TRBD1 covers 9 bases. The CDR3 has 14 residues. Germline-derived CDR1 and CDR2 are SGHTA and FQGTGA. Trimming at V came to 6 bases and at J to 6 bases, leaving 9 bases not matched to a gene. CDR3 sequence: CASSLGTGWSEQYL. CDR3 coding DNA: TGTGCCAGCAGTCTCGGGACAGGGTGGAGCGAGCAGTACCTC.

Worth noting for this clone: Other DNA sequences in this sample translate to the same CDR3. V usage is TRBV27 and J usage is TRBJ1-5; D is uncertain. CDR1 and CDR2 (germline): MNHEY, SMNVEV (reference sequence). Deletions cut 6 bases from V and 4 bases from J, with 10 bases between. The CDR3 runs 13 residues. The chain's CDR3 is CASRTGGNQPQHF. The CDR3 region has the DNA TGTGCCAGCAGGACCGGTGGGAATCAGCCCCAGCATTTT.

Concerning this clone itself: A junction boundary mismatches the germline segment, possibly from a read error. This chain joins TRBV7-2 and TRBJ2-2, with 7 bases that match TRBD1. CDR1 is SGHTA and CDR2 is FQGNSA in the germline V gene. This CDR3 contains 15 residues. CDR3 in amino acids: CASSQDRVWAGELFF. The CDR3 region has the DNA TGCGCCAGCAGCCAAGACAGGGTTTGGGCCGGGGAGCTGTTTTTT.

This clone was recorded a few times. The chain links TRBV4-3 to TRBJ2-7; D ambiguous. Germline values: CDR1 LGHNA, CDR2 YSLEER. This CDR3 has 15 residues. V lost 1 base and J lost 2, with 12 bases in between. The CDR3 loop is CASSQGRGRTYEQYF. The CDR3, as DNA: TGCGCCAGCAGCCAAGGCCGCGGTAGAACCTACGAGCAGTACTTC.

The chain uses TRBV4-3 and TRBJ1-2; the D is unclear. V was cut by 1 base and J by 0 bases, with 9 bases left in between. Per germline, CDR1 LGHNA and CDR2 YSLEER. This CDR3 has 15 residues. The CDR3 sequence: CASSQVRSSNYGYTF. Here the CDR3 DNA reads TGCGCCAGCAGCCAAGTGAGGAGTTCTAACTATGGCTACACCTTC.

This clone has a handful of counts. CDR3 amino acids: CASSGFSGGTDTQYF. DNA of the CDR3: TGTGCCAGCAGCGGTTTTAGCGGGGGCACAGATACGCAGTATTTT. This chain connects TRBV9 to TRBJ2-3, with 8 bases fitting TRBD2. This CDR3 is built from 15 residues. V was pared by 3 bases and J by 1 base, with 4 bases of the junction left unmatched. CDR1 is SGDLS and CDR2 is YYNGEE in the germline V gene.

V gene TRBV25-1 combines with J gene TRBJ2-7, with 9 nucleotides matching TRBD1. Germline V gene lookup returns CDR1 MGHDK and CDR2 SYGVNS. This CDR3 region has 11 residues. CDR3 nucleotides: TGTGCGGGACAGGGATCCTACGAGCAGTACTTC. Translated, it gives CAGQGSYEQYF.

The chain carries TRBV9 and TRBJ1-2; 8 nucleotides match TRBD1. Germline CDR1 and CDR2: SGDLS and YYNGEE. J gave up 4 bases and V 4 bases, and 9 bases lay outside the gene matches. The CDR3 is 15 amino acids. As DNA, the CDR3 is TGTGCCAGCAGCCCCCGACAGGGGCCGACCTATGGCTACACCTTC. Its protein product is CASSPRQGPTYGYTF.

J is TRBJ2-2 and V is TRBV6-5, with D uncertain. CDR1 is MNHEY and CDR2 is SVGAGI in the germline V gene. Trimming removed 5 bases from V and 3 bases from J, with 7 bases in between. This CDR3 has 13 residues. The CDR3 DNA reads TGTGCCAGCAGTCTTAGTGACACCGGGGAGCTGTTTTTT. Amino acids: CASSLSDTGELFF.

This chain joins TRBV5-1 and TRBJ2-5; maybe TRBD2 (7 bases). Trimming stripped 0 bases from V and 5 bases from J, with 14 bases between. CDR1 SGHRS and CDR2 YFSETQ come from the germline V gene. The CDR3 has 15 amino acids. The CDR3 sequence: CASSLVSGGMETQYF. CDR3 DNA: TGCGCCAGCAGCTTGGTATCGGGGGGCATGGAGACCCAGTACTTC.

This clone was counted a few times. The chain links TRBV7-9 to TRBJ1-1; D is unclear. Trimming pared 1 base from V and 1 base from J, leaving 4 bases between. From germline, CDR1 is SEHNR and CDR2 FQNEAQ (reference sequence). This CDR3 region has 13 residues. The chain's CDR3 is CASSLGRNTEAFF. CDR3 DNA sequence: TGTGCCAGCAGCTTAGGGAGGAACACTGAAGCTTTCTTT.

About this clone itself: At the DNA level, this CDR3 is encoded by other sequences in the same sample as well. The chain uses TRBV6-5 and TRBJ2-7, with 10 nucleotides matching TRBD1. Germline loops: CDR1 MNHEY, CDR2 SVGAGI. The CDR3 extends over 13 amino acids. V trimming: 6 bases; J trimming: 4 bases; junction bases outside the gene matches: 3. The CDR3 spells CASSWGQGYEQYF. CDR3 bases: TGTGCCAGCAGCTGGGGACAGGGGTACGAGCAGTACTTC.

V is TRBV7-9 and J is TRBJ2-6; D possibly corresponds to TRBD1 (6 bases). Germline V gene sequence: CDR1 SEHNR, CDR2 FQNEAQ (reference sequence). V lost 5 bases and J 1 base, leaving 9 bases between the germline ends. The CDR3 covers 15 residues. CDR3 residues: CASSHRVSGANVLTF. The CDR3 DNA sequence: TGTGCCAGCAGCCACAGGGTTTCTGGGGCCAACGTCCTGACTTTC.

This rearrangement joins TRBV7-2 to TRBJ2-5; 10 nucleotides line up with TRBD2. Germline values: CDR1 SGHTA, CDR2 FQGNSA. CDR3 length: 17 residues. V lost 1 base and J lost 1; bases outside the gene matches: 6. The CDR3 region is CASSLGVAGGLQETQYF. The DNA of the CDR3 is TGTGCCAGCAGCTTAGGAGTAGCGGGGGGTCTCCAAGAGACCCAGTACTTC.

Details on this clone: The sample carries other DNA sequences with the same CDR3. The rearrangement joins TRBV19 to TRBJ1-1; possibly TRBD1 for D (5 bases). This CDR3 spans 13 amino acids. Germline loops: CDR1 LNHDA, CDR2 SQIVND (reference sequence). V lost 5 bases to trimming and J lost 3 bases, with 10 bases between them. This CDR3 reads CASSWTGDTEAFF. The CDR3 bases are TGTGCCAGTAGTTGGACGGGGGACACTGAAGCTTTCTTT.

The rearrangement links TRBV30 to TRBJ1-3, with 8 bases fitting TRBD1. The CDR3 runs to 13 residues. Germline CDR1 is GTSNPN and CDR2 is SVGIG (reference sequence). Trimming cost V 5 bases and J 2 bases; bases outside gene matches: 2. The CDR3 here is CAWGQGTGNTIYF. Written as DNA, the CDR3 is TGTGCCTGGGGACAGGGCACTGGAAACACCATATATTTT.

The genes are TRBV30 and TRBJ1-1, with 7 bases matching TRBD1. Looked up from germline, CDR1 is GTSNPN and CDR2 is SVGIG (reference sequence). Germline trimming cut 5 bases from V and 5 bases from J; bases unmatched to any gene: 5. There are 12 residues in the CDR3. CDR3 residues: CAWETGRTEAFF. Here the CDR3 DNA reads TGTGCCTGGGAGACAGGGAGGACTGAAGCTTTCTTT.

Only a few counts were recorded for this clone. The rearrangement joins TRBV11-2 to TRBJ1-2, with 7 bases lining up with TRBD1. From germline, CDR1 is SGHAT and CDR2 FQNNGV. This CDR3 has 14 residues. V shed 3 bases and J 8 bases; nucleotides not matched to a gene: 9. The CDR3 coding sequence is TGTGCCAGCAGCTTTGGACAGGACCCGACGGGCTACACCTTC. This translates into CASSFGQDPTGYTF.

Comment on this clone: This specimen includes other DNA sequences encoding the same CDR3. This chain links TRBV4-3 with TRBJ1-6, with D perhaps TRBD1 (6 bases). Germline V lookup: CDR1 LGHNA, CDR2 YSLEER. The germline V and J ends were trimmed by 0 bases and 3 bases, with 9 bases remaining between them. CDR3 length equals 16 residues. CDR3 sequence reads: CASSQDRGGYNSPLHF. In DNA form, the CDR3 reads TGCGCCAGCAGCCAAGACCGAGGGGGCTATAATTCACCCCTCCACTTT.

This clone was found a few times. The gene calls are TRBV30 and TRBJ2-2; D is unclear. From germline, CDR1 is GTSNPN and CDR2 SVGIG (reference sequence). This CDR3 region has 14 residues. Trimming cost V 4 bases and J 9 bases, with 18 bases left between them. The CDR3 loop reads CAWTHTVPPRELFF. CDR3 DNA: TGTGCCTGGACCCACACGGTGCCGCCCCGGGAGCTGTTTTTT.

The chain links TRBV5-1 to TRBJ1-1, with no clear D. This CDR3 is 12 amino acids long. Deletions cut 2 bases from V and 1 base from J, with 3 bases between. Per the germline V gene, CDR1 is SGHRS and CDR2 is YFSETQ. The DNA for the CDR3 is TGCGCCAGCAGCTTAAAGAACACTGAAGCTTTCTTT. This gives the protein CASSLKNTEAFF.

This clone showed up just a few times. CDR3 bases: TGTGCTAGTGGAAACATCCACAGGGAAGGAGAGACCCAGTACTTC. Protein: CASGNIHREGETQYF. The V call is TRBV12-5, the J call TRBJ2-5, with D possibly matching TRBD1 (6 bases). There are 15 residues in the CDR3. Germline V gene lookup returns CDR1 LGHNT and CDR2 FRNRAP. V was trimmed by 6 bases and J by 4 bases, leaving 18 bases between them.

The V gene is TRBV11-3, the J gene TRBJ2-1; D gene ambiguous. Trimming took off 1 base at V and 0 bases at J, with 7 bases between the two ends. This CDR3 is 15 amino acids long. Germline CDR1 reads SGHNT; CDR2 reads YENEEA. The CDR3 bases are TGTGCCAGCAGCTTAGTCGGTAGCTCCTACAATGAGCAGTTCTTC. It encodes CASSLVGSSYNEQFF.

The table lists this clone with a few counts. The V and J genes are TRBV4-3 and TRBJ1-2; 10 nucleotides agree with TRBD1. Germline CDR1 reads LGHNA; CDR2 reads YSLEER. The V and J ends lost 2 bases and 4 bases, in that order; junction bases with no gene match: 4. The CDR3 extends over 15 amino acids. Here the CDR3 reads CASSQKGQGIYGYTF. In nucleotides, the CDR3 is TGCGCCAGCAGCCAAAAGGGACAGGGGATCTATGGCTACACCTTC.